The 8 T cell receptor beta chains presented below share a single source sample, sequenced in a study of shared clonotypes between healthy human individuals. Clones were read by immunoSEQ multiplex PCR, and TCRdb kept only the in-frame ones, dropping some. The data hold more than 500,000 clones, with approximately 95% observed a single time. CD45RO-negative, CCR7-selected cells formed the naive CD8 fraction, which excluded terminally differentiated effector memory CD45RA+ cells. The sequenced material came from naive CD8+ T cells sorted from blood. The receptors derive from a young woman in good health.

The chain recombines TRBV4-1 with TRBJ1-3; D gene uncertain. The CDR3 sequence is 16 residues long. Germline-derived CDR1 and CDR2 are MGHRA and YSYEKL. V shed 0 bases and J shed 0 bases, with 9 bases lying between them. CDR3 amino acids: CASSQDATLSGNTIYF. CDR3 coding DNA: TGCGCCAGCAGCCAAGATGCTACACTCTCTGGAAACACCATATATTTT.

The CDR3 nucleotides are TGTGCCAGCAGTTATCTCCCCCCTCTGAACACTGAAGCTTTCTTT. This sequence encodes CASSYLPPLNTEAFF. The V gene is TRBV6-5, the J gene TRBJ1-1; D is undetermined. The CDR3 runs to 15 residues. Trimming took off 3 bases at V and 0 bases at J, with 11 bases between the two ends. Germline assignment: CDR1 MNHEY and CDR2 SVGAGI.

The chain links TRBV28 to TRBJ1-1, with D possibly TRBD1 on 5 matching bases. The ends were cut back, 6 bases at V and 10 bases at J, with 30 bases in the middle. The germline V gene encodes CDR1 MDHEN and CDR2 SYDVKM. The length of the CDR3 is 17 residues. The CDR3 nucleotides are TGTGCCAGCAGCCCAGGGCCGGGGCCGACATTTCCCTCGCGAGCTTTCTTT. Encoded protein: CASSPGPGPTFPSRAFF.

In DNA, the CDR3 is TGTGCCAGCACCCCGAATAAAGGGACAGGGTATGAGCAGTTCTTC. Translated: CASTPNKGTGYEQFF. This sequence joins TRBV28 and TRBJ2-1; 9 bases map to TRBD1. Unmatched junction bases numbered 12, after V lost 7 bases and J lost 8 bases. The CDR3 is 15 residues long. Germline loops: CDR1 MDHEN, CDR2 SYDVKM.

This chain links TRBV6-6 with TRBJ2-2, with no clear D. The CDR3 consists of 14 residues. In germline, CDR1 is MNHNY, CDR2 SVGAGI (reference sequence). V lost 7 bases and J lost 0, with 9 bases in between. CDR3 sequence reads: CASTRQTNTGELFF. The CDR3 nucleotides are TGTGCCAGCACGCGTCAGACGAACACCGGGGAGCTGTTTTTT.

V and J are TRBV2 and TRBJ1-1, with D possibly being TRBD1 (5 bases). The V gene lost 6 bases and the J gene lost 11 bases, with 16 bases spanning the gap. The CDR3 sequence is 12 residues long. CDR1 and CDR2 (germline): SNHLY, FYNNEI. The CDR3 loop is CASRKGTEGAFF. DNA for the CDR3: TGTGCCAGCAGAAAAGGGACCGAGGGGGCTTTCTTT.

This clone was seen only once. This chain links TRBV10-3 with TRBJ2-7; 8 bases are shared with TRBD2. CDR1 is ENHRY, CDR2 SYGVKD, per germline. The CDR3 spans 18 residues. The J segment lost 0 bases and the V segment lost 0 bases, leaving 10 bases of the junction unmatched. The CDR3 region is CAISESGSSGNLSYEQYF. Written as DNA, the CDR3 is TGTGCCATCAGTGAGTCGGGGAGTAGCGGGAATCTCTCCTACGAGCAGTACTTC.

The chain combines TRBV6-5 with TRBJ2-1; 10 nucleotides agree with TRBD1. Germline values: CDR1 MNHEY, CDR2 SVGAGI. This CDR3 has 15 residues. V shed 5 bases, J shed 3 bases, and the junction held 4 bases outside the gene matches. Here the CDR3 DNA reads TGTGCCAGCAGTACCGGGACAGGGGACTACAATGAGCAGTTCTTC. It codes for CASSTGTGDYNEQFF.